This is a list of T cell receptor beta chains from one sample in a study of blood T cell repertoires in COVID-19. The assay was immunoSEQ multiplex PCR, and TCRdb's table has in-frame clones only and misses some. The sample contains hundreds of thousands of clones, 88% of which appear only once. Sequencing used PBMCs or T cells enriched from blood (not recorded which). The origin of the receptors is a woman aged 18-29 years who had been exposed to COVID-19. Each CDR3 is given with its conserved first and last residue. The D gene is left open where the match is weak. Clone size is stated in some rows and not others, as once, few, many or a class when expanded.

D,size,J,V,CDR3,DNA
NA,NA,TRBJ1-3,TRBV30,CAWSVGGDTIYF,TGTGCCTGGAGTGTAGGGGGTGACACCATATATTTT
NA,once,TRBJ1-2,TRBV9,CASSVGTPPDGYTF,TGTGCCAGCAGCGTAGGGACACCGCCGGATGGCTACACCTTC
NA,NA,TRBJ1-6,TRBV28,CASSSNSPLHF,TGTGCCAGCAGTTCAAATTCACCCCTCCACTTT
NA,NA,TRBJ2-3,TRBV6-6,CASSYRQGTDTQYF,TGTGCCAGCAGTTACCGACAAGGCACAGATACGCAGTATTTT
NA,few,TRBJ2-1,TRBV4-2,CASSQAFSPSDEQFF,TGTGCCAGCAGCCAAGCCTTTAGCCCTTCGGATGAGCAGTTCTTC
TRBD1,NA,TRBJ1-3,TRBV3-1/TRBV3-2,CASSPQGAGGNTIYF,TGTGCCAGCAGCCCCCAGGGGGCGGGGGGAAACACCATATATTTT
NA,once,TRBJ2-3,TRBV7-2,CASSREKADTQYF,TGTGCCAGCAGCCGGGAGAAAGCAGATACGCAGTATTTT
NA,few,TRBJ2-2,TRBV19,CASSITVASAANTGELFF,TGTGCCAGTAGTATAACCGTTGCTAGCGCCGCGAACACCGGGGAGCTGTTTTTT
NA,once,TRBJ2-3,TRBV7-9,CASSSLVARTQYF,TGTGCCAGCAGCTCGCTAGTGGCGAGAACGCAGTATTTT
TRBD1,NA,TRBJ2-1,TRBV19,CASSMTGVPEQFF,TGTGCCAGTAGTATGACAGGGGTTCCTGAGCAGTTCTTC
NA,NA,TRBJ1-6,TRBV27,CASSLTYQGYNSPLHF,TGTGCCAGCAGTTTAACGTATCAGGGTTATAATTCACCCCTCCACTTT
TRBD1,few,TRBJ1-1,TRBV19,CASSIAQGGGRGAFF,TGTGCCAGTAGTATAGCACAGGGGGGGGGACGAGGAGCTTTCTTT
NA,NA,TRBJ2-7,TRBV7-2,CASSSGGVVLYEQYF,TGTGCCAGCAGCTCCGGGGGAGTGGTTCTCTACGAGCAGTACTTC
TRBD1,NA,TRBJ1-2,TRBV6-5,CASSSTDRDYGYTF,TGTGCCAGCAGTTCGACAGACAGGGATTATGGCTACACCTTC
TRBD2,NA,TRBJ2-4,TRBV7-6,CASSLAPSSGQIAKNIQYF,TGTGCCAGCAGCTTAGCGCCGTCTAGCGGGCAAATAGCCAAAAACATTCAGTACTTC
TRBD1,NA,TRBJ2-7,TRBV5-1,CASSHSGTGDEQYF,TGCGCCAGCAGCCATAGCGGGACAGGGGACGAGCAGTACTTC
NA,NA,TRBJ2-7,TRBV5-8,CASTPGQFYEQYF,TGTGCCAGCACCCCAGGACAGTTCTACGAGCAGTACTTC
TRBD2,NA,TRBJ2-7,TRBV27,CASRRGTSGSPYEQYF,TGTGCCAGCAGACGGGGGACTAGCGGGAGCCCCTACGAGCAGTACTTC
TRBD1,few,TRBJ1-3,TRBV6-5,CASSYGQGGNTIYF,TGTGCCAGCAGTTATGGACAGGGAGGAAACACCATATATTTT
TRBD1,NA,TRBJ2-1,TRBV28,CASSLPTGNGYNEQFF,TGTGCCAGCAGTTTACCGACAGGGAACGGATACAATGAGCAGTTCTTC
TRBD2,NA,TRBJ2-7,TRBV5-1,CASSSHAGGVFSTSGREQYF,TGCGCCAGCAGCTCCCACGCAGGGGGCGTCTTTAGTACTAGCGGGAGAGAGCAGTACTTC
NA,NA,TRBJ1-6,TRBV4-2,CASSQGGTGGSYNSPLHF,TGTGCCAGCAGCCAAGGGGGCACCGGGGGATCCTATAATTCACCCCTCCACTTT
NA,once,TRBJ2-1,TRBV5-1,CASSSQDSRSNEQFF,TGCGCCAGCAGCTCACAGGATTCACGAAGCAATGAGCAGTTCTTC
NA,once,TRBJ1-1,TRBV29-1,CSVAGTPGGTEAFF,TGCAGCGTAGCCGGGACACCGGGCGGCACTGAAGCTTTCTTT
TRBD1,few,TRBJ2-1,TRBV7-2,CASSGQGANNEQFF,TGTGCCAGCAGCGGACAGGGGGCGAACAATGAGCAGTTCTTC
TRBD2,NA,TRBJ2-3,TRBV7-2,CASSSTRTSIDTQYF,TGTGCCAGCAGCTCCACTAGGACTAGTATAGATACGCAGTATTTT
NA,NA,TRBJ2-4,TRBV5-1,CASSPQTAFAAKNIQYF,TGCGCCAGCAGCCCCCAGACAGCTTTCGCAGCCAAAAACATTCAGTACTTC
TRBD2,NA,TRBJ2-7,TRBV5-4,CASSLEASGAYEQYF,TGTGCCAGCAGCTTGGAAGCTAGCGGGGCCTACGAGCAGTACTTC
NA,NA,TRBJ1-5,TRBV27,CASSFQVVGGRKPQHF,TGTGCCAGCAGTTTTCAGGTGGTCGGGGGGAGGAAGCCCCAGCATTTT
NA,NA,TRBJ2-2,TRBV7-8,CASSLEPGVTGELFF,TGTGCCAGCAGCTTAGAACCGGGGGTAACCGGGGAGCTGTTTTTT
TRBD1,NA,TRBJ1-4,TRBV5-6,CASSLDRGNEKLFF,TGTGCCAGCAGCTTAGACAGGGGGAATGAAAAACTGTTTTTT
NA,once,TRBJ1-1,TRBV2,CASSTGRVGRMNTEAFF,TGTGCCAGCAGCACCGGTCGGGTCGGTAGGATGAACACTGAAGCTTTCTTT
NA,NA,TRBJ1-1,TRBV6-2/TRBV6-3,CASSYSQGLGAFF,TGTGCCAGCAGTTACTCCCAGGGTCTCGGCGCTTTCTTT
NA,NA,TRBJ2-1,TRBV6-4,CASSDPSSYNEQFF,TGTGCCAGCAGTGATCCTAGCTCCTACAATGAGCAGTTCTTC